This T cell receptor (beta chain) was documented in a study of cytomegalovirus exposure and HLA in healthy donors. Trimming took 4 bases from V and 13 from J, leaving 24 bases between them. This CDR3 region has 15 residues. PCR primers comprised 60 Vbeta and 13 Jbeta primers. Data came from immunoSEQ multiplex PCR; TCRdb stores just in-frame clones and leaves some out. Among roughly 160,000 clones listed, approximately 80% were seen once. What was sequenced was PBMCs. The J gene is TRBJ1-5, the V gene TRBV5-3; D is possibly TRBD1 (6 bases). TRBV5-3 is an open reading frame, and its role is uncertain. The receptor's source is a woman younger than 45 in good health and CMV-seronegative. CDR3 coding DNA: TGTGCCAGAAGCCACAGAGGAACGAGCAGGGGAAGTCAGCATTTT. The encoded protein is CARSHRGTSRGSQHF.